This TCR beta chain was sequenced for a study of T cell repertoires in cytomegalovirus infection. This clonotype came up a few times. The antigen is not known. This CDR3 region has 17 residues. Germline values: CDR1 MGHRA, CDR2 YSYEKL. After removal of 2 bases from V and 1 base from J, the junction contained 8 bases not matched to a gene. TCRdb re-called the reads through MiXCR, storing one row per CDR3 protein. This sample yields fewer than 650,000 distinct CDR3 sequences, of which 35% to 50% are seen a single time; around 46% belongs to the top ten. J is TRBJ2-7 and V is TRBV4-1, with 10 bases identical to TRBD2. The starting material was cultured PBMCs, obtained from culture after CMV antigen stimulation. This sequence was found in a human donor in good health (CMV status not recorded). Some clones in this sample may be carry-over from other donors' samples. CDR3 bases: TGCGCCAGCAGCCAACACACTGGACTAGCGGCTTCCTACGAGCAGTACTTC. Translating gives CASSQHTGLAASYEQYF.